This TCR beta chain came from a study of cytomegalovirus exposure and HLA in healthy donors. Looked up from germline, CDR1 is MNHNY and CDR2 is SVGAGI (reference sequence). The CDR3 sequence is 13 residues long. Trimming removed 0 bases at V and 9 bases at J, with 12 bases between. TCRdb keeps only in-frame clones here, not all; method: immunoSEQ multiplex PCR. This table has some 190,000 clones, roughly 88% appearing once. J is TRBJ2-7 and V is TRBV6-6; no firm D call. The receptor's source is a woman between 18 and 30 years old in good health and CMV-seronegative. Sequencing used PBMCs. CDR3 in DNA: TGTGCCAGCAGTTACTCGCCCCCCCCAGGGCAGTACTTC. Translating gives CASSYSPPPGQYF.